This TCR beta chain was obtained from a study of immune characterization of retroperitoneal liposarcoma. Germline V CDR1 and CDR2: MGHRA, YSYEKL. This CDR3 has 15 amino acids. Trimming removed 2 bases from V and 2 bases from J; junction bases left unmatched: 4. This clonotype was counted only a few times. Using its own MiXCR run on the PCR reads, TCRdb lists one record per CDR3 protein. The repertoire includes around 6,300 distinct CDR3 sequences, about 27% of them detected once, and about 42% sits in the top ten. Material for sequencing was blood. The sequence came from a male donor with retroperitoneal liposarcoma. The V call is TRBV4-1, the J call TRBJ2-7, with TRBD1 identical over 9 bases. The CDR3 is CASSQRTGDPYEQYF. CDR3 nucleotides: TGCGCCAGCAGCCAAAGGACAGGGGATCCCTACGAGCAGTACTTC.